These 17 T cell receptor beta chains were sequenced from one sample in a study of blood T cell repertoires in COVID-19. TCRdb's table, derived via immunoSEQ multiplex PCR, lists solely in-frame clones and lacks some. The repertoire holds a few hundred thousand clones, with 90% as singletons. The specimen sequenced was PBMCs or T cells enriched from blood (not recorded which). The receptors were gathered from a man between 18 and 35 years old who had recovered from COVID-19.

The chain links TRBV6-5 to TRBJ1-5; D unresolved. The ends were cut back, 6 bases at V and 2 bases at J, with 8 bases in the middle. CDR1 and CDR2 (germline): MNHEY, SVGAGI. The CDR3 spans 13 residues. The CDR3 DNA follows: TGTGCCAGCAGCGAGGCGGGCAATCAGCCCCAGCATTTT. Amino acids: CASSEAGNQPQHF.

The CDR3 nucleotides are TGTGCCAGCAGCTTAGCTCGGGTAGGGGGACACCTTCAATTTTACTACGAGCAGTACTTC. Amino acids: CASSLARVGGHLQFYYEQYF. This chain joins TRBV7-2 and TRBJ2-7; perhaps TRBD1 as D (6 bases). The CDR3 is 20 amino acids. Germline values: CDR1 SGHTA, CDR2 FQGNSA. Between the trimmed V and J ends, which lost 0 bases and 3 bases, there was a span of 27 bases.

This clone has a single count. The chain carries TRBV3-1 (or the pseudogene TRBV3-2) and TRBJ1-5; 8 bases match TRBD1. CDR1 is LGHDT and CDR2 is YNNKEL in the germline V gene (reference sequence). CDR3 length: 15 residues. Germline trimming cut 3 bases from V and 6 bases from J; bases unmatched to any gene: 7. DNA for the CDR3: TGTGCCAGCAGCCACAACGGACAGGGCTCTCAGCCCCAGCATTTT. Amino acids: CASSHNGQGSQPQHF.

The V gene is TRBV7-3, the J gene TRBJ2-2; the match to TRBD1 covers 11 bases. This CDR3 spans 16 amino acids. After removal of 5 bases from V and 4 bases from J, the junction contained 6 bases not matched to a gene. CDR1 SGHTA and CDR2 FQGTGA come from the germline V gene. For the CDR3, the DNA is TGTGCCAGCAGCCCACGGACAGGGGGCGGCACCGGGGAGCTGTTTTTT. Its translation is CASSPRTGGGTGELFF. The full variable domain, completed using reference TRBV7-3 and TRBJ2-2, is GAGVSQTPSNKVTEKGKYVELRCDPISGHTALYWYRQSLGQGPEFLIYFQGTGAADDSGLPNDRFFAVRPEGSVSTLKIQRTERGDSAVYLCASSPRTGGGTGELFFGEGSRLTVL.

The chain links TRBV28 to TRBJ1-1; D unresolved. Germline CDR1 MDHEN, CDR2 SYDVKM. CDR3 length: 11 amino acids. V shed 7 bases and J shed 1 base, with 4 bases lying between them. CDR3 nucleotides: TGTGCCAGCAAACAGAACACTGAAGCTTTCTTT. This sequence encodes CASKQNTEAFF.

V gene TRBV27 combines with J gene TRBJ1-5, with 7 positions matching TRBD1. The CDR3 spans 14 residues. The V and J ends lost 6 bases and 3 bases, in that order; junction bases with no gene match: 5. From germline, CDR1 is MNHEY and CDR2 SMNVEV (reference sequence). In DNA form, the CDR3 reads TGTGCCAGCAGCCTCGACAGGGACAATCAGCCCCAGCATTTT. This translates into CASSLDRDNQPQHF.

This chain links TRBV11-2 with TRBJ2-5, with D maybe TRBD1 (5 bases). This CDR3 contains 15 residues. Germline V gives CDR1 SGHAT, CDR2 FQNNGV. V lost 5 bases to trimming and J lost 5 bases, with 18 bases between them. CDR3 nucleotides: TGTGCCAGCAGCCAGTTTCAGGGAAACGGGGAGACCCAGTACTTC. Translated: CASSQFQGNGETQYF.

Only one count was recorded for this clone. The rearrangement links TRBV18 to TRBJ2-2, with TRBD2 matching 8 bases. The CDR3 spans 19 residues. Germline CDR1 reads KGHSH; CDR2 reads LQKENI. V was pared by 2 bases and J by 6 bases, with 17 bases of the junction left unmatched. CDR3 DNA sequence: TGTGCCAGCTCACCATCACCCCCTCCGGGACTAGGGCTTGCCGGGGAGCTGTTTTTT. It translates to CASSPSPPPGLGLAGELFF.

The V and J genes are TRBV19 and TRBJ1-4; a possible D gene is TRBD1 (5 bases). V lost 1 base, J lost 2 bases, and 8 bases lay in between. The germline gives CDR1 LNHDA, CDR2 SQIVND (reference sequence). The CDR3 is made up of 15 amino acids. The CDR3 nucleotides read TGTGCCAGTAGTATAGGCGGGGGGACTAATGAAAAACTGTTTTTT. Translated: CASSIGGGTNEKLFF.

The table lists this clone with a few counts. The chain uses TRBV6-5 and TRBJ1-4, with 9 bases matching TRBD1. The CDR3 spans 15 residues. The ends lost 5 bases at V and 8 bases at J; junction bases unmatched: 9. CDR1 is MNHEY, CDR2 SVGAGI, per germline. CDR3 sequence reads: CASSPAGTGYEKLFF. CDR3 DNA sequence: TGTGCCAGCAGTCCCGCCGGGACAGGGTACGAAAAACTGTTTTTT.

V and J are TRBV18 and TRBJ2-3; D might be TRBD1 (7 bases). With 6 bases removed from V and 3 bases from J, the gap between germline ends came to 10 bases. This CDR3 has 13 amino acids. The germline V gene has CDR1 KGHSH and CDR2 LQKENI. CDR3 residues: CASSQGGTDTQYF. The CDR3 DNA reads as TGTGCCAGCTCGCAGGGGGGTACAGATACGCAGTATTTT.

This chain joins TRBV9 and TRBJ2-3; 8 bases agree with TRBD1. Germline loops: CDR1 SGDLS, CDR2 YYNGEE. The CDR3 loop spans 15 amino acids. The V segment lost 4 bases and the J segment 4 bases; nucleotides outside the gene matches: 8. CDR3: CASSRGQGSPDTQYF. In nucleotides, the CDR3 is TGTGCCAGCAGCCGAGGACAGGGTTCCCCAGATACGCAGTATTTT. The full variable domain, completed using reference TRBV9 and TRBJ2-3, is DSGVTQTPKHLITATGQRVTLRCSPRSGDLSVYWYQQSLDQGLQFLIQYYNGEERAKGNILERFSAQQFPDLHSELNLSSLELGDSALYFCASSRGQGSPDTQYFGPGTRLTVL.

The gene calls are TRBV29-1 and TRBJ2-5; maybe TRBD2 (5 bases). CDR3 size: 12 residues. V was trimmed by 7 bases and J by 3 bases, leaving 12 bases between them. Looked up from germline, CDR1 is SQVTM and CDR2 is ANQGSEA. The chain's CDR3 is CSALSGEETQYF. The CDR3, as DNA: TGCAGCGCCCTATCCGGGGAAGAGACCCAGTACTTC.

This rearrangement joins TRBV7-2 to TRBJ1-2; a weak D match, TRBD1 (6 bases). The germline V and J ends were trimmed by 5 bases and 4 bases, with 14 bases remaining between them. The CDR3 is 14 amino acids. The germline V gene has CDR1 SGHTA and CDR2 FQGNSA. For the CDR3, the DNA is TGTGCCAGCAGCCCGGGGGGGGGCAGCTATGGCTACACCTTC. This encodes CASSPGGGSYGYTF. Looking up the rest from reference TRBV7-2 and TRBJ1-2 gives the full variable domain: GAGVSQSPSNKVTEKGKDVELRCDPISGHTALYWYRQSLGQGLEFLIYFQGNSAPDKSGLPSDRFSAERTGGSVSTLTIQRTQQEDSAVYLCASSPGGGSYGYTFGSGTRLTVV.

The J gene is TRBJ2-7, the V gene TRBV6-5, with a weak D call TRBD2 (6 bases). Germline V gene data show CDR1 as MNHEY and CDR2 as SVGAGI. Trimming stripped 6 bases from V and 2 bases from J, with 14 bases between. The CDR3 is 14 amino acids. The CDR3 is CASRRGTSPYEQYF. As DNA, the CDR3 is TGTGCCAGCAGGAGAGGGACTTCCCCCTACGAGCAGTACTTC.

The chain employs TRBV19 and TRBJ1-2; D is undetermined. This CDR3 comprises 10 residues. Germline values: CDR1 LNHDA, CDR2 SQIVND (reference sequence). Trimming removed 8 bases at V and 6 bases at J, with 7 bases between. The chain's CDR3 is CASSGDGYTF. In nucleotides, the CDR3 is TGTGCCAGTTCCGGGGATGGCTACACCTTC.

The V and J genes are TRBV9 and TRBJ1-2; D is possibly TRBD1 (6 bases). CDR1 and CDR2 (germline): SGDLS, YYNGEE. The CDR3 sequence is 15 residues long. With 4 bases removed from V and 2 bases from J, the gap between germline ends came to 15 bases. As DNA, the CDR3 is TGTGCCAGCAGCAGGGGGACGGGGCTGAACTATGGCTACACCTTC. This gives the protein CASSRGTGLNYGYTF.